This T cell receptor beta chain was captured in a study of response to subunit inactivated influenza vaccine. Broader study findings: Each seasonal influenza vaccination, the authors suggested, recruits few new T cells.

TCRdb reprocessed the RT-PCR reads via MiXCR and lists one record per CDR3 protein. The repertoire has 500,000 or so distinct CDR3 sequences, about 15% of them found once; the top ten carry roughly 3%. Looked up from germline, CDR1 is LGHDT and CDR2 is YNNKEL (reference sequence). J gave up 4 bases and V 7 bases, and 10 bases lay outside the gene matches. This CDR3 region has 15 residues. In its sample, this clonotype was seen a few times. The target antigen is unknown. Sample: CD4+ T cells sorted from PBMCs, taken around 25 months after vaccination. This chain joins TRBV3-1 and TRBJ2-3; TRBD2 matches at 8 bases. This TCR came from a man between 50 and 75 years old who received an inactivated influenza vaccine. The CDR3 nucleotides are TGTGCCAGCATCGGGTCCTCTAGCGGGCCAGATACGCAGTATTTT. This translates into CASIGSSSGPDTQYF.